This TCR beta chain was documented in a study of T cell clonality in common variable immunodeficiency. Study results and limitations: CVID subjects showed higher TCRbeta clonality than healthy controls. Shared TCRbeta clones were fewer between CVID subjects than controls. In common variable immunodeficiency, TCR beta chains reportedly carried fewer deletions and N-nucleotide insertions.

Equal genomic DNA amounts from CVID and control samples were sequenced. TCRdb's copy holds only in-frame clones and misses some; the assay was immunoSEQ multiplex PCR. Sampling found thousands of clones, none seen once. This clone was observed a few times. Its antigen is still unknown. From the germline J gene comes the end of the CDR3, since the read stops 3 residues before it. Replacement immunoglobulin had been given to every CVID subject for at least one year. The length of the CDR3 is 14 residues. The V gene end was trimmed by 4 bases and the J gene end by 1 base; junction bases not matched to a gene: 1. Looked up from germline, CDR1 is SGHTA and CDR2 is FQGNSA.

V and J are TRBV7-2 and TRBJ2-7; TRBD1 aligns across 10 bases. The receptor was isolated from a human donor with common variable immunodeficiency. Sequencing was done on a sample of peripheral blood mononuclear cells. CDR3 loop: CASSWDRGSYEQYF. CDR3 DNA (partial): TGTGCCAGCAGCTGGGACAGGGGTTCCTACGAG.